These T cell receptor beta chains were read from a single sample in a study of T cell responses to AZD1222 COVID-19 vaccine. Produced via immunoSEQ multiplex PCR; TCRdb's table is partial and in-frame only. This sample has about 75,000 clones; 70% to 90% occur once, and the top ten carry about 9%. This material consisted of peripheral blood, taken 28 days after the second dose of the MenACWY control vaccine. The receptors were gathered from an adult who received the MenACWY meningococcal vaccine as a control. Each CDR3 is given with its conserved first and last residue. D genes are given only for firm matches. The size field is filled for only some rows; it gives once, few, many or a size class.

D gene	V gene	J gene	clone size	CDR3 DNA	CDR3 protein
TRBD2	TRBV28	TRBJ2-1	.	TGTGCCAGCACACCGGGACTAGCGGGGCCTGAGCAGTTCTTC	CASTPGLAGPEQFF
.	TRBV5-6	TRBJ2-4	.	TGTGCCAGCAGCTTGGGGACGGTACTAGCCAAAAACATTCAGTACTTC	CASSLGTVLAKNIQYF
TRBD2	TRBV7-2	TRBJ2-3	.	TGTGCCAGCAGCTACCCGGGGGGGAGCACAGATACGCAGTATTTT	CASSYPGGSTDTQYF
.	TRBV19	TRBJ1-3	once	TGTGCCAGTAGTATGAGCCACAGCGGAGGCTCTGGAAACACCATATATTTT	CASSMSHSGGSGNTIYF
.	TRBV7-2	TRBJ2-7	.	TGTGCCAGCAGCTTCGGGGTAGCGGCTACCTACGAGCAGTACTTC	CASSFGVAATYEQYF
.	TRBV20-1	TRBJ2-1	.	TGCAGTGCTAGTGATGGGAGGACAGCTGCAAATGAGCAGTTCTTC	CSASDGRTAANEQFF
.	TRBV18	TRBJ2-1	.	TGTGCCAGCTCACCAGGCAGCTACAATGAGCAGTTCTTC	CASSPGSYNEQFF
.	TRBV29-1	TRBJ2-7	once	TGCAGCGTTGTGGCAGTCGAGGATCGAGGTACCGAGCAGTACTTC	CSVVAVEDRGTEQYF
.	TRBV6-2/TRBV6-3	TRBJ2-6	.	TGTGCCAGCAGTTACGTCCTGGGTGGCTACTCTGGGGCCAACGTCCTGACTTTC	CASSYVLGGYSGANVLTF
TRBD1	TRBV4-2	TRBJ1-2	.	TGTGCCAGCAGCCAACCCCTCGGGCAGGGGGCCTGGTATGGCTACACCTTC	CASSQPLGQGAWYGYTF
TRBD2	TRBV27	TRBJ2-2	.	TGTGCCAGCGGATTCCGCCGGACTAGCGGTTACCCCGGGGAGCTGTTTTTT	CASGFRRTSGYPGELFF
.	TRBV5-1	TRBJ1-2	.	TGCGCCAGCAGCTTGGATGGGGGTTCCGACTATGGCTACACCTTC	CASSLDGGSDYGYTF
TRBD1	TRBV5-1	TRBJ2-3	.	TGCGCCAGCAGCTGGACAGGGGATGGTACGCAGTATTTT	CASSWTGDGTQYF
TRBD2	TRBV13	TRBJ2-1	.	TGTGCCAGCAGCTCGGGACTAGCGGGGCCTGCCCCCTACAATGAGCAGTTCTTC	CASSSGLAGPAPYNEQFF
.	TRBV28	TRBJ1-2	.	TGTGCCAGCAGTTTCGGGGGTTTGGGGAATTTAGCTAACTATGGCTACACCTTC	CASSFGGLGNLANYGYTF
.	TRBV6-5	TRBJ2-6	.	TGTGCCAGCAGTTACTCCTCTGGGGCCAACGTCCTGACTTTC	CASSYSSGANVLTF
.	TRBV3-1/TRBV3-2	TRBJ1-1	.	TGTGCCAGCAGGCACAGTTCTGGGACGGGAATGAACACTGAAGCTTTCTTT	CASRHSSGTGMNTEAFF
TRBD2	TRBV5-1	TRBJ2-1	.	TGCGCCAGCAGAAGACTAGCGGGGGGGCCTGAGCAGTTCTTC	CASRRLAGGPEQFF